This is a list of T cell receptor beta chains from one sample in a study of blood T cells in healthy people across ages. Using its own MiXCR run on the 5' RACE reads, TCRdb lists one record per CDR3 protein. The data show over 450,000 distinct CDR3 sequences, around 24% seen once. These data also formed part of another study, on T cells of mothers and their children.

Sequenced input: blood. The receptor source for this set is a boy between 5 and 17 years old in good health. Both conserved end residues are trimmed from each CDR3. Fields, in order: J gene, V gene, CDR3 protein.

>TRBJ1-2|TRBV28
ASSLRQSNYGYT
>TRBJ2-5|TRBV21-1
ASSKATSGREETQY
>.|TRBV11-1
ASSLSLGGKEEQF
>TRBJ2-1|TRBV30
AWSVAGYNEQF
>TRBJ1-2|TRBV29-1
SVEGGRNYGYT
>TRBJ2-7|TRBV12-3/TRBV12-4
ASSFGASYEQY
>.|TRBV7-2
ASSLMTDNEQY
>TRBJ1-4|TRBV28
ASSTGTGNEKLF
>TRBJ2-5|TRBV5-1
ASSAGRGQETQY
>TRBJ2-1|TRBV4-3
ASSQDSIGGQGNNEQF
>TRBJ1-2|TRBV20-1
SARDYETNYGYT
>TRBJ2-2|TRBV11-2
ASSFPGQGTGELF
>TRBJ2-5|TRBV9
ASSDGTGEKETQY
>TRBJ2-5|TRBV6-2/TRBV6-3
ASSYGPMWETQY
>TRBJ2-7|TRBV10-3
AISTGPLGNEQY
>TRBJ2-7|TRBV29-1
SVEARHRGDEQY
>TRBJ2-3|TRBV6-2/TRBV6-3
ASSWGLGWDTQY
>TRBJ2-3|TRBV6-5
ASSYSGGGPTDTQY
>.|TRBV7-6
ASSLDRLRGDEQF
>TRBJ1-1|TRBV5-6
ASSASDRGAF
>TRBJ1-1|TRBV7-9
ASSLGEGLVTEAF
>TRBJ1-2|TRBV28
ASTEGGGLEYGYT
>TRBJ1-1|TRBV6-1
ASRLDRTNTEAF
>TRBJ1-2|TRBV20-1
SASSGNNYGYT
>TRBJ2-4|TRBV28
ASSSRDPDIQY
>TRBJ2-1|TRBV18
ASSPPVYNEQF
>.|TRBV7-8
ASSSTGTGLDEQF
>TRBJ2-7|TRBV7-9
ASSLQRRESNEQY
>TRBJ2-7|TRBV29-1
SIVLPSYEQY
>TRBJ2-1|TRBV28
ASSPTGGLGNEQF
>TRBJ2-1|TRBV28
ASSPSMGEQF
>TRBJ1-2|TRBV12-3/TRBV12-4
ASSSMLTAANYGYT
>TRBJ2-1|TRBV12-3/TRBV12-4
ASSPPGPSRF
>TRBJ2-3|TRBV20-1
SAREYSTDTQY
>TRBJ2-1|TRBV28
ASSLPQTSGSINEQF
>TRBJ1-4|TRBV20-1
SARGGSANEKLF
>TRBJ2-3|TRBV7-9
ASSSVGLTDTQY
>.|TRBV7-2
ASRDRQGSEQY
>TRBJ2-5|TRBV28
ASSPLPLGEQY
>TRBJ1-1|TRBV6-5
ASSRSTEAF
>TRBJ2-2|TRBV24-1
ATRSRAITGELF
>TRBJ2-5|TRBV6-5
ASRSSGYLSEQY
>.|TRBV5-1
ASNGGPGYEQY
>TRBJ2-5|TRBV24-1
ATSDPRDRGRETQY
>TRBJ2-7|TRBV5-1
ASSLGQPVDEQY
>TRBJ2-3|TRBV27
ASSHSTDTQY
>TRBJ2-2|TRBV6-1
ASSQGGQAFRTGELF
>TRBJ1-6|TRBV7-2
ASSQRGGADNSPLH